Given below is one T cell receptor beta chain in context. Study processing details: From reference gene primer amplification, estimates of nucleated cell counts were derived. Sequencing used immunoSEQ multiplex PCR; TCRdb keeps in-frame clones, though not all of them. V and J calls and clone size are copied from that table; D and trimming were computed from the DNA. This table has fewer than 350,000 clones, roughly nine tenths appearing once. This sample is part of a study of blood T cell repertoires in COVID-19. The wider study: PBMCs, B-cell-depleted T cells, or T cells were the source of the cDNA or gDNA that made up the material.

Donors in Cohort 3 counted as recovered after two negative PCRs, clearance, or symptom resolution. The CDR3 extends over 16 amino acids. With 3 bases clipped from V and 5 bases from J, the junction kept 11 bases outside the gene matches. CDR1 SGDLS and CDR2 YYNGEE come from the germline V gene. The sample consisted of PBMCs or T cells enriched from blood (not recorded which). The genes are TRBV9 and TRBJ2-1; 7 positions match TRBD2. This TCR was recovered from a woman aged 40 to 50 who had recovered from COVID-19. CDR3 in amino acids: CASSDTIAGPNNEQFF. CDR3 bases: TGTGCCAGCAGCGATACTATAGCGGGCCCGAACAATGAGCAGTTCTTC.